The text below deals with one T cell receptor beta chain. Its antigen is currently unknown. This CDR3 spans 15 amino acids. The germline gives CDR1 MNHEY, CDR2 SMNVEV (reference sequence). V was clipped by 5 bases and J by 6 bases; unmatched bases: 6. Sequencing used immunoSEQ multiplex PCR; TCRdb keeps in-frame clones, though not all of them. The sample shows more than 25,000 clones, 76% of them seen only once. The record originates from a study of CD4 T cells in relation to SARS-CoV-2 and coronaviruses. Looking at the study overall: The negative reference was HIV-1 Nef peptide pool or peptide-free culture.

Unexposed donor CD4+ T cells date from about 2011-2018, before the COVID-19 pandemic. After ten to eleven days of culture, CD4+ T cells were isolated. Sequenced sample: CD4+ T cells from PBMCs, cultured in vitro. V is TRBV27 and J is TRBJ2-3; 12 bases map to TRBD2. This TCR came from a human donor in good health. CDR3 nucleotide sequence: TGTGCCAGCAGTCTAGCGGGAGGGATCCTTGATACGCAGTATTTT. Translating gives CASSLAGGILDTQYF.